The clone carrying this T cell receptor beta chain was observed a few times. Its matching antigen is unknown. The sample originates from a study of T-cell reconstitution after alpha-beta-depleted transplantation in children. Preparing the TCRbeta library involved the use of unique molecular identifiers. MiXCR was run by TCRdb on the PCR reads, yielding one entry per CDR3 protein. The sample contains around 700,000 distinct CDR3 sequences, around 13% of which appear only once. V lost 3 bases to trimming and J lost 1 base, with 13 bases between them. The V gene's germline CDR1 is SGHRS and CDR2 YFSETQ. The CDR3 has 16 amino acids. Study-wide results and limits: The study traced high day-60 TCRbeta diversity in some patients to surviving recipient T cells and thymic progenitors. When one year had passed after transplant, most T-cell counts and diversity came from newly produced T cells. Approximately two months post-transplant, alpha-beta T cells reportedly originated from several hundred expanded graft clones.

Sequencing was performed on PBMCs, taken before TCRalphabeta/CD19-depleted stem cell transplant. This clonotype was sampled from a girl aged 2-9 years with congenital amegakaryocytic thrombocytopenia, due to receive a stem cell transplant. The chain has TRBV5-1 and TRBJ2-2, with D unresolved. CDR3 nucleotide sequence: TGCGCCAGCAGCTCGCCGACCCGACTGAACACCGGGGAGCTGTTTTTT. Translating gives CASSSPTRLNTGELFF.